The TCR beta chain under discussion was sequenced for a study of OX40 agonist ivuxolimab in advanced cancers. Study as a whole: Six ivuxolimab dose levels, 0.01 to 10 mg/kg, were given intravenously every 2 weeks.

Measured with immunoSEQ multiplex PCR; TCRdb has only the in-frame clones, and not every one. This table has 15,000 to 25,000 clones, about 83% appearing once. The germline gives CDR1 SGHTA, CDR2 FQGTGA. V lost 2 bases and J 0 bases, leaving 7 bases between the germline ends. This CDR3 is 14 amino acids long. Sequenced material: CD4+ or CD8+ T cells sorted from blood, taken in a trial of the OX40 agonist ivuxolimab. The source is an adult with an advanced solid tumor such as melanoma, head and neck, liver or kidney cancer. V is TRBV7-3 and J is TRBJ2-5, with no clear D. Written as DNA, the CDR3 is TGTGCCAGCAGCTTAGACGGAAACCAAGAGACCCAGTACTTC. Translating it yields CASSLDGNQETQYF.